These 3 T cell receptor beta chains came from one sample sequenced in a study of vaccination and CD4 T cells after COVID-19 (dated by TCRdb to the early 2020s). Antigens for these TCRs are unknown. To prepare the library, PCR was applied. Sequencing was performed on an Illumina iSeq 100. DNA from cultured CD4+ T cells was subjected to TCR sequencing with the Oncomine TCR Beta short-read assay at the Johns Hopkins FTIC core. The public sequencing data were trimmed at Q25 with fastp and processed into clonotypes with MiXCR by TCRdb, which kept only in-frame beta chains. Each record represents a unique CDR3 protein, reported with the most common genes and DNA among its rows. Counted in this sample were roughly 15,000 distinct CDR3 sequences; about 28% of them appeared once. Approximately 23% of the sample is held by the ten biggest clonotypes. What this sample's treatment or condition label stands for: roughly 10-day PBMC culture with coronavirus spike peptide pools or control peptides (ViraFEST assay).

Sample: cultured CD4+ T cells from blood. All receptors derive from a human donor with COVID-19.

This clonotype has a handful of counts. The CDR3 sequence: CASRGGGGNENSPLHF. The CDR3, as DNA: TGTGCCAGCAGAGGTGGAGGGGGCAATGAGAATTCACCCCTCCACTTT. The chain recombines TRBV27 with TRBJ1-6; TRBD1 matches 7 bases. There are 16 residues in the CDR3. After removal of 6 bases from V and 7 bases from J, the junction contained 12 bases not matched to a gene. Germline V gene lookup returns CDR1 MNHEY and CDR2 SMNVEV (reference sequence).

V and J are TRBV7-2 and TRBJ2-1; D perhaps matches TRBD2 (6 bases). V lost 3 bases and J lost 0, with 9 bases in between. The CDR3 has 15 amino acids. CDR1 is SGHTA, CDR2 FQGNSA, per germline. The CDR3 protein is CASSFQAGSYNEQFF. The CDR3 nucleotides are TGTGCCAGCAGCTTCCAAGCGGGCTCCTACAATGAGCAGTTCTTC.

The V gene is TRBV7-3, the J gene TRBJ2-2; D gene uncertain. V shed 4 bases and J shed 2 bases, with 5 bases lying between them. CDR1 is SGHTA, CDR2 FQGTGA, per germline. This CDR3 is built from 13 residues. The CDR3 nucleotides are TGTGCCAGCAGCTCAAGAAACACCGGGGAGCTGTTTTTT. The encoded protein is CASSSRNTGELFF.